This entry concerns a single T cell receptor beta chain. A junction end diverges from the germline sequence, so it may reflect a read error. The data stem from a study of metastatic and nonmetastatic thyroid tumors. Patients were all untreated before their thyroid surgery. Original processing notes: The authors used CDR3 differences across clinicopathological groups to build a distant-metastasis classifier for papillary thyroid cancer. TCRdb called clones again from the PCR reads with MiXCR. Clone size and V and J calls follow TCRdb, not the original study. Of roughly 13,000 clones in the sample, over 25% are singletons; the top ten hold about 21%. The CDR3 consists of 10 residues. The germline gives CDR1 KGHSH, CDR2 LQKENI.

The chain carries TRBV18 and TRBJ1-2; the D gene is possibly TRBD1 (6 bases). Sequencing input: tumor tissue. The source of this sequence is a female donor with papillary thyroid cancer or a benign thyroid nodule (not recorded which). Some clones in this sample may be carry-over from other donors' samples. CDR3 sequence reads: CASSPPGHIF. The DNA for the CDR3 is TGTGCCAGCTCACCACCGGGACACATCTTC.